The present TCR beta chain was sequenced within a study of CD8 T cells in Susac syndrome. Patients with stable or active relapsing-remitting disease, all of them treatment-naive, made up the multiple sclerosis controls. Bulk CD8+ and CD4+ cells came from magnetic negative isolation; CD8+ TEMRA by FACS. V lost 2 bases and J lost 9; bases outside the gene matches: 4. Germline assignment: CDR1 SGHTS and CDR2 YDEGEE. The CDR3 is 14 amino acids. With random hexamers, reverse transcription was performed on about 0.5 to 1 ug of RNA. Using its own MiXCR run on the immunoSEQ multiplex PCR reads, TCRdb lists one record per CDR3 protein. The sample lists some 120,000 distinct CDR3 sequences, roughly 94% occurring once.

Input material: CD4+ T cells from PBMCs. The gene calls are TRBV5-8 and TRBJ1-6; 8 bases map to TRBD1. The TCR comes from a human donor with multiple sclerosis. CDR3 bases: TGTGCCAGCAGCTTCCAGACAGGGGTTTCACCCCTCCACTTT. This gives the protein CASSFQTGVSPLHF.